The 20 T cell receptor beta chains in this list originate from one sample, sequenced in a study of blood T cell repertoires in COVID-19. Using immunoSEQ multiplex PCR, the repertoire was profiled, and TCRdb retains in-frame clones only, with some absent. In the table there are 200,000 to 300,000 clones, roughly 89% of which are singletons. Input material: PBMCs or T cells enriched from blood (not recorded which). The source of these receptors is a woman between 25 and 40 years old who had recovered from COVID-19.

This chain connects TRBV5-6 to TRBJ1-3, with 7 bases fitting TRBD1. CDR1 is SGHDT, CDR2 YYEEEE, per germline. V shed 4 bases, J shed 2 bases, and the junction held 3 bases outside the gene matches. The CDR3 length is 14 residues. CDR3 region: CASSLTGAGNTIYF. CDR3 nucleotides: TGTGCCAGCAGCCTAACAGGGGCTGGAAACACCATATATTTT.

V is TRBV28 and J is TRBJ1-1; D is uncertain. The ends were cut back, 1 base at V and 6 bases at J, with 9 bases in the middle. CDR1 and CDR2 from the germline V gene are MDHEN and SYDVKM. The CDR3 sequence is 13 residues long. The DNA for the CDR3 is TGTGCCAGCAGTTTATTGGGCGCCCCTGAAGCTTTCTTT. Translating gives CASSLLGAPEAFF.

The rearrangement uses TRBV5-5 and TRBJ2-7, with D maybe TRBD2 (5 bases). Germline CDR1 reads SGHKS; CDR2 reads YYEKEE (reference sequence). CDR3 length: 16 amino acids. Trimming shortened V by 4 bases and J by 6 bases, and 23 bases separated the two germline ends. The CDR3 is CASSLLIGNLPSEQYF. The CDR3 DNA is TGTGCCAGCAGCCTATTGATCGGGAACCTTCCCTCCGAGCAGTACTTC.

V usage is TRBV19 and J usage is TRBJ2-6, with a weak D call TRBD1 (7 bases). The CDR3 has 18 residues. Looked up from germline, CDR1 is LNHDA and CDR2 is SQIVND (reference sequence). With 0 bases removed from V and 3 bases from J, the gap between germline ends came to 15 bases. CDR3 protein: CASSIDLQGGIGANVLTF. The DNA of the CDR3 is TGTGCCAGTAGTATAGATCTGCAGGGGGGTATTGGGGCCAACGTCCTGACTTTC.

This rearrangement joins TRBV6-5 to TRBJ1-1, with 9 bases that match TRBD1. Germline V gene sequence: CDR1 MNHEY, CDR2 SVGAGI. The CDR3 length is 13 residues. V lost 5 bases to trimming and J lost 10 bases; unmatched junction nucleotides: 8. The CDR3 DNA reads as TGTGCCAGCAGTCAAAACAGGGGGCGCAGAGCTTTCTTT. Amino acid sequence: CASSQNRGRRAFF.

The V and J genes are TRBV1 and TRBJ1-1. TRBV1 corresponds to a pseudogene. The CDR3 extends over 17 amino acids. The CDR3 DNA reads as TGCACCAGCAGCCAAGAATCCGGGGGGGGACTCAACACTGAAGCTTTCTTT. As protein: CTSSQESGGGLNTEAFF.

V usage is TRBV3-1 (or the pseudogene TRBV3-2) and J usage is TRBJ1-1; possibly TRBD1 for D (6 bases). With 2 bases removed from V and 2 bases from J, the gap between germline ends came to 21 bases. The CDR3 has 18 residues. Germline V gives CDR1 LGHDT, CDR2 YNNKEL (reference sequence). DNA for the CDR3: TGTGCCAGCAGCCAAACAGGGCGGAAAAGATCGGGAAACACTGAAGCTTTCTTT. Translation gives CASSQTGRKRSGNTEAFF.

This clone was observed once. The chain employs TRBV5-4 and TRBJ2-5, with D tentatively TRBD1 (5 bases). V was cut by 1 base and J by 4 bases, with 11 bases left in between. The CDR3 runs to 14 residues. Per the germline V gene, CDR1 is SGHNT and CDR2 is YYREEE (reference sequence). CDR3 amino acids: CASSLSGLLETQYF. CDR3 sequence (DNA): TGTGCCAGCAGCTTGTCAGGGCTCTTAGAGACCCAGTACTTC.

This clone was observed many times. The germline gene is not matched at one end of the junction; a read error may be the cause. V is TRBV7-7 and J is TRBJ1-1, with a possible D match to TRBD1 (6 bases). CDR3 size: 15 residues. Germline V lookup: CDR1 SSHAT, CDR2 FNYEAQ (reference sequence). In DNA form, the CDR3 reads TGTGCTAGCAGCTTACCCTGGACAGCCAACACTGAAGCTTTCTTT. Residues: CASSLPWTANTEAFF.

The chain has TRBV29-1 and TRBJ1-2, with a weak D call TRBD1 (6 bases). Germline V gene sequence: CDR1 SQVTM, CDR2 ANQGSEA. This CDR3 has 15 amino acids. V lost 2 bases and J lost 6, with 19 bases in between. Here the CDR3 reads CSVERGNRANNGYTF. CDR3 nucleotide sequence: TGCAGCGTTGAAAGGGGGAACAGGGCCAATAATGGCTACACCTTC.

This chain connects TRBV11-2 to TRBJ2-6, with 8 nucleotides matching TRBD1. The CDR3 is made up of 15 amino acids. The germline V gene has CDR1 SGHAT and CDR2 FQNNGV. J gave up 2 bases and V 5 bases, and 2 bases lay outside the gene matches. The CDR3 region has the DNA TGTGCCAGCAGCAAGACAGGGGCTGGGGCCAACGTCCTGACTTTC. Translated: CASSKTGAGANVLTF.

The V call is TRBV19, the J call TRBJ2-7, with D perhaps TRBD2 (5 bases). Germline values: CDR1 LNHDA, CDR2 SQIVND (reference sequence). The CDR3 totals 13 residues. V was trimmed by 3 bases and J by 3 bases, leaving 9 bases between them. The CDR3 DNA reads as TGTGCCAGTAGTATCGCTCGGGGCTACGAGCAGTACTTC. It specifies CASSIARGYEQYF.

V usage is TRBV6-5 and J usage is TRBJ1-5; no definite D call. V lost 9 bases, J lost 2 bases, and 11 bases lay in between. The V gene's germline CDR1 is MNHEY and CDR2 SVGAGI. The CDR3 extends over 13 amino acids. Here the CDR3 reads CASSRNGNQPQHF. The CDR3 coding sequence is TGTGCCAGTAGCCGTAATGGCAATCAGCCCCAGCATTTT.

The V gene is TRBV20-1, the J gene TRBJ2-7, with D perhaps TRBD2 (5 bases). Germline-derived CDR1 and CDR2 are DFQATT and SNEGSKA (reference sequence). Trimming cost V 6 bases and J 5 bases, with 11 bases left between them. The length of the CDR3 is 11 residues. The CDR3 spells CSAPWRNEQYF. The CDR3 DNA sequence: TGCAGTGCCCCCTGGAGGAACGAGCAGTACTTC.

The J gene is TRBJ2-7, the V gene TRBV28, with 7 bases that match TRBD2. This CDR3 has 15 amino acids. CDR1 is MDHEN, CDR2 SYDVKM, per germline. J gave up 4 bases and V 0 bases, and 6 bases lay outside the gene matches. The CDR3, as DNA: TGTGCCAGCAGTTTATGGTGGGAGGGCCTTTACGAGCAGTACTTC. Encoded protein: CASSLWWEGLYEQYF.

Here the CDR3 DNA reads TGTGCCAGCAGCTTTGCGGGAGGGCCGTTATACAATGAGCAGTTCTTC. Protein: CASSFAGGPLYNEQFF. This chain uses TRBV5-4 with TRBJ2-1; 9 nucleotides agree with TRBD2. There are 16 residues in the CDR3. V was pared by 2 bases and J by 4 bases, with 7 bases of the junction left unmatched. The germline gives CDR1 SGHNT, CDR2 YYREEE (reference sequence). The full variable domain, with the rest looked up from reference TRBV5-4 and TRBJ2-1, is ETGVTQSPTHLIKTRGQQVTLRCSSQSGHNTVSWYQQALGQGPQFIFQYYREEENGRGNFPPRFSGLQFPNYSSELNVNALELDDSALYLCASSFAGGPLYNEQFFGPGTRLTVL.

As DNA, the CDR3 is TGTGCCAGCAGCCTAGGACAGGCCACAGATACGCAGTATTTT. This sequence encodes CASSLGQATDTQYF. V is TRBV11-3 and J is TRBJ2-3; 7 bases match TRBD1. The CDR3 runs 14 residues. V was clipped by 5 bases and J by 2 bases; unmatched bases: 4. Looked up from germline, CDR1 is SGHNT and CDR2 is YENEEA.

The chain recombines TRBV19 with TRBJ1-2; no clear D gene. The CDR3 is 15 residues long. CDR1 and CDR2 from the germline V gene are LNHDA and SQIVND (reference sequence). Trimming took off 5 bases at V and 8 bases at J, with 21 bases between the two ends. The CDR3 loop reads CASSGESRSNPGYTF. CDR3 in DNA: TGTGCCAGTAGTGGAGAGAGCCGTTCCAACCCCGGCTACACCTTC.

The gene calls are TRBV19 and TRBJ1-1; D gene uncertain. CDR1 and CDR2 (germline): LNHDA, SQIVND (reference sequence). The CDR3 consists of 13 residues. With 7 bases removed from V and 7 bases from J, the gap between germline ends came to 16 bases. The CDR3 here is CASKGEAKFEAFF. CDR3 sequence (DNA): TGTGCCAGTAAAGGTGAGGCTAAGTTTGAAGCTTTCTTT.

The genes are TRBV25-1 and TRBJ1-3; maybe TRBD1 (6 bases). Germline CDR1 MGHDK, CDR2 SYGVNS. The V end was cut by 8 bases, the J end by 4 bases, with 15 bases between. The CDR3 is 14 amino acids. CDR3 amino acids: CASRGAVRGNTIYF. The CDR3 bases are TGTGCCAGCCGGGGGGCGGTGAGGGGAAACACCATATATTTT.